This TCR beta chain was captured in a study of somatic mutations in cytotoxic T cells in rheumatoid arthritis. Findings and caveats of the study: Multiple comparisons were not accounted for in the slight TRBV07 underrepresentation seen in rheumatoid arthritis patients.

V was cut by 3 bases and J by 4 bases, with 14 bases left in between. CDR3 size: 15 residues. CDR1 and CDR2 from the germline V gene are MRHNA and SNTAGT. TCRdb's copy holds only in-frame clones and misses some; the assay was immunoSEQ multiplex PCR. Of 2,000 to 2,500 clones in the sample, around 85% were seen once. In regard to this clone: Its antigen is as yet unknown.

This receptor was taken from a woman in her 70s with rheumatoid arthritis. Sequenced material: CD8+ T cells sorted from blood. The chain links TRBV6-4 to TRBJ2-3, with a possible D match to TRBD1 (6 bases). The CDR3 protein is CASSDTTGDPDTQYF. The CDR3 nucleotides are TGTGCCAGCAGTGATACGACAGGTGACCCAGATACGCAGTATTTT.